This T cell receptor beta chain was profiled in a study of a mutant IDH1 vaccine in newly diagnosed glioma. Looking at the study overall: In some groups vaccination began 4-6 weeks post-radiotherapy; others received it with temozolomide. Sex among treated patients split 62.5% male, about 40% female; mean age was roughly 40 years. Most had both radiotherapy and temozolomide beforehand; others had only one.

Time point of the sample: week 35, safety follow-up. Vaccine doses each comprised 300 ug of mutant IDH1 20-mer peptide, with topical imiquimod. All eight of the vaccinations patients received fell in weeks 1, 3, 5, 7, 11, 15, 19 and 23. TCRdb's copy holds only in-frame clones and misses some; the assay was immunoSEQ multiplex PCR. This sample has tens of thousands of clones, with 80% to 85% found just once. This CDR3 contains 16 residues. The V gene lost 2 bases and the J gene lost 3 bases, with 14 bases spanning the gap. Germline V gene sequence: CDR1 MNHNS, CDR2 SASEGT. Details on this clone: What it recognizes is unknown.

The receptor was isolated from a man aged 25 to 45 with glioma. The source was PBMCs, collected from a glioma patient whose treatment included an IDH1 peptide vaccine. V is TRBV6-1 and J is TRBJ1-3, with D unresolved. The CDR3 reads CASSESVPRYGNTIYF. For the CDR3, the DNA is TGTGCCAGCAGTGAATCCGTACCTAGGTATGGAAACACCATATATTTT.